This T cell receptor beta chain comes out of a study of identical twins. The CDR3 has 15 amino acids. Germline trimming cut 5 bases from V and 5 bases from J; bases unmatched to any gene: 5. Per germline, CDR1 SGHAT and CDR2 FQNNGV. Template switching introduced a universal primer site, and the cDNA bore unique molecular identifiers. One entry per CDR3 protein, called by TCRdb with MiXCR from the 5' RACE reads. Counted here are around 250,000 distinct CDR3 sequences, 10% to 15% occurring once; the ten biggest clones make up roughly 4%. The sample was also linked to a second study, of yellow fever vaccine responses in identical twins.

The chain uses TRBV11-2 and TRBJ2-1, with 11 bases fitting TRBD1. Sequenced sample: memory (CD45RO+) T cells sorted from blood. The TCR sequence derives from a young woman in good health. CDR3 sequence (DNA): TGTGCCAGCAGCCAACCGGGACAGGGGGACAATGAGCAGTTCTTC. It codes for CASSQPGQGDNEQFF.